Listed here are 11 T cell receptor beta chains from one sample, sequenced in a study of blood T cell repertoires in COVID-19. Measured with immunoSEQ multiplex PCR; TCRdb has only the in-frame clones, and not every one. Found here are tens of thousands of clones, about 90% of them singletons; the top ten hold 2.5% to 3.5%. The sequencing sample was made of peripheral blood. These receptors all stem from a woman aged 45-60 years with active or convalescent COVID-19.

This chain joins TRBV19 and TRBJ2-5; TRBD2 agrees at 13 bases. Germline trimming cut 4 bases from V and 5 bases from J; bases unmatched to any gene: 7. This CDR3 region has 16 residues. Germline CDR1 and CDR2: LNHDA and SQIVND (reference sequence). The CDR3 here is CASSTGTSGTGETQYF. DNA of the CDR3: TGTGCCAGTAGTACGGGGACTAGCGGGACGGGGGAGACCCAGTACTTC.

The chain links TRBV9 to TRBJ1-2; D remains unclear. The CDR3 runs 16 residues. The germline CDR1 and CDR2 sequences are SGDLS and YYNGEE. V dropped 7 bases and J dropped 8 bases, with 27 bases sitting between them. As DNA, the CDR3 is TGTGCCAGCTCCCGCCCGGACGGGATTCTGTCCAGGGGCTACACCTTC. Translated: CASSRPDGILSRGYTF.

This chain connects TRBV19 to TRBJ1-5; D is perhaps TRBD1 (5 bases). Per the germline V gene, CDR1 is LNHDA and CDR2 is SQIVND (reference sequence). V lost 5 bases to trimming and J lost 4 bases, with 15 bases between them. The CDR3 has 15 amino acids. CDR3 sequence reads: CASSPSAGENQPQHF. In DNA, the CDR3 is TGTGCCAGTAGTCCCTCAGCGGGGGAAAATCAGCCCCAGCATTTT.

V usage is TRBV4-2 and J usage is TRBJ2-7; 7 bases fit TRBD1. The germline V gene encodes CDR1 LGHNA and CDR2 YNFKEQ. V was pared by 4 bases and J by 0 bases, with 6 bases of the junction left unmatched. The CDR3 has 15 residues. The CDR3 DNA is TGTGCCAGCAGCCTGGGCCGGGACAGCTCCTACGAGCAGTACTTC. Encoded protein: CASSLGRDSSYEQYF.

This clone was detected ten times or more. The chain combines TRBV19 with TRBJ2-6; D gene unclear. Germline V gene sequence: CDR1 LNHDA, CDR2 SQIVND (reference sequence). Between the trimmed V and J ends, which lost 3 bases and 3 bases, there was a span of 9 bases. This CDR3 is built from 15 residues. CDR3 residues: CASSILQLGANVLTF. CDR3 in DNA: TGTGCCAGTAGTATCTTACAGCTTGGGGCCAACGTCCTGACTTTC. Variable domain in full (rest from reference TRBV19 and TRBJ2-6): DGGITQSPKYLFRKEGQNVTLSCEQNLNHDAMYWYRQDPGQGLRLIYYSQIVNDFQKGDIAEGYSVSREKKESFPLTVTSAQKNPTAFYLCASSILQLGANVLTFGAGSRLTVL.

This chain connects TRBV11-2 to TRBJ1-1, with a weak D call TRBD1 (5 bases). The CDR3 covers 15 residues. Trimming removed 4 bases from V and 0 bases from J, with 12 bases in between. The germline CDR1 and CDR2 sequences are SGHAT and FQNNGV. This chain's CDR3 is CASSSDKLMNTEAFF. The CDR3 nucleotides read TGTGCCAGCAGCTCGGACAAGCTCATGAACACTGAAGCTTTCTTT.

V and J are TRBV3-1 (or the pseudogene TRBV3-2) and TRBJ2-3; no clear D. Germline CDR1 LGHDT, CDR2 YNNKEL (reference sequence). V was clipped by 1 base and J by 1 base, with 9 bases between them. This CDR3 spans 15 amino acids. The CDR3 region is CASSQAPEGTDTQYF. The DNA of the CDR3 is TGTGCCAGCAGCCAAGCCCCTGAGGGCACAGATACGCAGTATTTT.

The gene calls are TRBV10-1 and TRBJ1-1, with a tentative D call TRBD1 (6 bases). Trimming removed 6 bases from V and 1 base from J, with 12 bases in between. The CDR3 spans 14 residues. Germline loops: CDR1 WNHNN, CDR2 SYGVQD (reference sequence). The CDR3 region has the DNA TGCGCCAGCAGGCGACAGGCTAGGAACACTGAAGCTTTCTTT. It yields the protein CASRRQARNTEAFF.

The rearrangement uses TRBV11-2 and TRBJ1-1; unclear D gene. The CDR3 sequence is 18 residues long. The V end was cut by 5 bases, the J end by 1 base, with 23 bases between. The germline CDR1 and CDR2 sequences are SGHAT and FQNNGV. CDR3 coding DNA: TGTGCCAGCAGCGCGCGACATGGCGATTGGTCAACGAACACTGAAGCTTTCTTT. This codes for CASSARHGDWSTNTEAFF.

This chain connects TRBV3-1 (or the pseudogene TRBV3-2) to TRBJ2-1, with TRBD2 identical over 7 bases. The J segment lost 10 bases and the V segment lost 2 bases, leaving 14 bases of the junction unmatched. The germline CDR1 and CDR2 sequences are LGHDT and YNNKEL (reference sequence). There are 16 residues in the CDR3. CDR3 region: CASSQPAGGGRLEQFF. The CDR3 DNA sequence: TGTGCCAGCAGCCAACCAGCTGGCGGGGGTCGATTAGAGCAGTTCTTC.

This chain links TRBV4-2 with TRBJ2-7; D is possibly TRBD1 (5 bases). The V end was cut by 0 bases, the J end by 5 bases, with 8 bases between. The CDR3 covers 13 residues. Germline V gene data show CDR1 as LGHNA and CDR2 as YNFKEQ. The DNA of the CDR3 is TGTGCCAGCAGCCAAGAAAGCAGGGACGAGCAGTACTTC. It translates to CASSQESRDEQYF.